This TCR beta chain was recovered during a study of graft-versus-host responses after intestinal transplantation. The CDR3 has 18 amino acids. The germline V gene has CDR1 MDHEN and CDR2 SYDVKM. Unmatched junction bases numbered 16, after V lost 3 bases and J lost 5 bases. This clone showed up just once. Its antigen is unidentified. This table comes from immunoSEQ multiplex PCR, and its TCRdb copy is limited to in-frame clones, with some not included. The data show fewer than 80,000 clones, over 90% seen once. This specimen consisted of unstimulated CD8+ T cells sorted from spleen or lymph node cells, obtained before transplant. This TCR was recovered from a human donor who was the organ donor for an intestinal transplant. The chain couples TRBV28 to TRBJ2-5, with TRBD2 matching 9 bases. The CDR3 loop is CASSFFAGGREGDETQYF. CDR3 coding DNA: TGTGCCAGCAGTTTCTTCGCCGGGGGGCGGGAGGGCGATGAGACCCAGTACTTC.